The clone carrying this T cell receptor (beta chain) was counted once. The antigen is not known. The ends were cut back, 2 bases at V and 7 bases at J, with 15 bases in the middle. CDR1 and CDR2 from the germline V gene are MNHEY and SVGAGI. This CDR3 is built from 16 residues. The sample comes from a study of shared clonotypes between healthy human individuals. On the study more broadly: Donor composition was two women and a few men, aged 18 to 49. Three CD4 naive, three CD4 memory, two CD8 naive and one CD8 memory plate were used per donor.

The deep-level immunoSEQ assay was used. Profiling relied on immunoSEQ multiplex PCR, and the TCRdb table lists in-frame clones only, not all of them. The sample records over 2 million clones, 85% to 95% being singletons. Selected positively for CCR7 and CD45RO-negative, naive CD8 cells excluded terminally differentiated effector memory CD45RA+ cells. Study-wide points: Naive CD4 clonotype sharing across a few donors was approximately 5%.

This receptor was obtained from a man younger than 35 in good health. The rearrangement joins TRBV6-5 to TRBJ1-6, with D possibly TRBD1 on 5 matching bases. Sequenced material: naive CD8+ T cells sorted from blood. Here the CDR3 reads CASSYHLPRDNSPLHF. In nucleotides, the CDR3 is TGTGCCAGCAGTTACCACCTCCCCAGGGACAATTCACCCCTCCACTTT.